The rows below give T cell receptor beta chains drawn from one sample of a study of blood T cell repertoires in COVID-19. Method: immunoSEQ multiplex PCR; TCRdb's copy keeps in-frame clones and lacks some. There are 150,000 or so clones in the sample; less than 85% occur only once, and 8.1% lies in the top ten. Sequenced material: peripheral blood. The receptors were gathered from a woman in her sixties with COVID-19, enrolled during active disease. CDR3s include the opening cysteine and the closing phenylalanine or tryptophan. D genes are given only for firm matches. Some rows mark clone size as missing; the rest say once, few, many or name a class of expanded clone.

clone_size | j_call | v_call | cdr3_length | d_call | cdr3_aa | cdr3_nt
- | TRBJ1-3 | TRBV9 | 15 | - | CASSPTGGSGNTIYF | TGTGCCAGCAGCCCCACGGGGGGCAGTGGAAACACCATATATTTT
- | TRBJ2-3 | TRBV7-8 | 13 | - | CASSSGDRAPCYF | TGTGCCAGCAGCTCAGGGGATAGAGCCCCATGCTATTTT
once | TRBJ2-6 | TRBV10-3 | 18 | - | CAITAHNQGISGANVLTF | TGTGCCATCACCGCCCACAATCAGGGGATATCAGGGGCCAACGTCCTGACTTTC
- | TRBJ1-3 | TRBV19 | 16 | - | CASSPLDITPGNTIYF | TGTGCCAGTAGTCCTCTTGACATTACCCCTGGAAACACCATATATTTT
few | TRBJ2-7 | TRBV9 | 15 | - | CASSVRDETSNEQYF | TGTGCCAGCAGCGTACGGGATGAGACTAGTAACGAGCAGTACTTC
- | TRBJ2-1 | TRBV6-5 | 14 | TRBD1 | CASSRTGEYNEQFF | TGTGCCAGCAGTCGCACAGGGGAGTACAATGAGCAGTTCTTC
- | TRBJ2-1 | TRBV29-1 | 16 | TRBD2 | CSVDASRGGSNNEQFF | TGCAGCGTTGACGCCTCGCGGGGGGGCTCAAACAATGAGCAGTTCTTC
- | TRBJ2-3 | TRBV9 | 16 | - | CASSVGSSDYTDTQYF | TGTGCCAGCAGCGTAGGGTCTAGCGACTACACAGATACGCAGTATTTT
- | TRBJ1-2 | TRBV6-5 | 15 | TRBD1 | CASSTQGAGGYGYTF | TGTGCCAGCAGCACCCAGGGGGCGGGTGGCTATGGCTACACCTTC
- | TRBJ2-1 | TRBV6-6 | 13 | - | CASRLGGGNEQFF | TGTGCCAGCAGGCTGGGAGGGGGCAATGAGCAGTTCTTC
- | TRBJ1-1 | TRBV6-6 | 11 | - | CASKLGTEAFF | TGTGCCAGCAAACTAGGCACTGAAGCTTTCTTT
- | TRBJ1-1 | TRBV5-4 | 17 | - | CASSFLNLTWTAPEAFF | TGTGCCAGCAGCTTCCTTAACCTAACCTGGACAGCCCCTGAAGCTTTCTTT
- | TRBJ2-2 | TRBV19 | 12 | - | CASQAGTGELFF | TGTGCCAGCCAGGCAGGGACCGGGGAGCTGTTTTTT
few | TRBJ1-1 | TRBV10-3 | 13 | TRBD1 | CAISEQGSTEAFF | TGTGCCATCAGTGAACAGGGGAGCACTGAAGCTTTCTTT
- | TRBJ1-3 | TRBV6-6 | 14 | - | CASRQDSAGNTIYF | TGTGCCAGCAGGCAGGACAGTGCTGGAAACACCATATATTTT
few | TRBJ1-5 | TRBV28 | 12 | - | CASSSPNQPQHF | TGTGCCAGCAGTTCCCCTAATCAGCCCCAGCATTTT
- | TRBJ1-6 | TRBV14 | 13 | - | CASSQDLNSPLHF | TGTGCCAGCAGCCAAGACCTGAATTCACCCCTCCACTTT
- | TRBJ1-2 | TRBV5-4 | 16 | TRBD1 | CASSSPRQGALGGYTF | TGTGCCAGCAGCAGTCCCCGCCAGGGGGCTTTAGGGGGCTACACCTTC
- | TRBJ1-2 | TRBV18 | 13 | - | CASSPPRGQGYTF | TGTGCCAGCTCACCACCGAGAGGGCAAGGCTACACCTTC